These T cell receptor beta chains were read from a single sample in a study of blood T cell repertoires in COVID-19. Using immunoSEQ multiplex PCR, the repertoire was profiled, and TCRdb retains in-frame clones only, with some absent. The repertoire holds 150,000 to 200,000 clones, with 84% as singletons. The material sequenced was peripheral blood. The receptors originated from a human donor with acute or convalescent COVID-19. The donor label of this sample is uncertain. CDR3s include the opening cysteine and the closing phenylalanine or tryptophan. D genes are given only for firm matches. Some rows have no size entry. The others give once, few or many, or a class for an expanded clone.

size | J | D | V | CDR3 | DNA
NA | TRBJ1-5 | NA | TRBV5-1 | CASSLEGGEQPQHF | TGCGCCAGCAGCTTGGAGGGGGGGGAGCAGCCCCAGCATTTT
NA | TRBJ1-3 | NA | TRBV9 | CASSGAVSSGNTIYF | TGTGCCAGCAGCGGCGCGGTGAGCTCTGGAAACACCATATATTTT
NA | TRBJ1-5 | NA | TRBV28 | CASLTGRLFFQPQHF | TGTGCCAGCCTCACTGGCAGGCTCTTCTTTCAGCCCCAGCATTTT
once | TRBJ1-2 | NA | TRBV6-5 | CASRDYRAGYTF | TGTGCCAGCAGAGACTACAGGGCTGGCTACACCTTC
NA | TRBJ1-2 | NA | TRBV7-9 | CASSSGGYGYTF | TGTGCCAGCAGCTCCGGGGGCTATGGCTACACCTTC
NA | TRBJ2-7 | TRBD2 | TRBV11-2 | CASSPGLAGYYEQYF | TGTGCCAGCAGCCCAGGACTAGCGGGGTACTACGAGCAGTACTTC
NA | TRBJ1-2 | NA | TRBV28 | CASSLTGTINGYTF | TGTGCCAGCAGCTTGACCGGGACAATCAATGGCTACACCTTC
NA | TRBJ2-7 | TRBD1 | TRBV2 | CASNRQGEYEQYF | TGTGCCAGCAACAGACAGGGTGAATACGAGCAGTACTTC
NA | TRBJ1-1 | NA | TRBV5-1 | CASSLAPQGNTEAFF | TGCGCCAGCAGCTTGGCCCCACAGGGGAACACTGAAGCTTTCTTT
NA | TRBJ2-3 | TRBD2 | TRBV5-6 | CASSFWPSGGYSTDTQYF | TGTGCCAGCAGCTTTTGGCCTAGCGGGGGGTATAGCACAGATACGCAGTATTTT
NA | TRBJ1-1 | NA | TRBV3-1/TRBV3-2 | CASSPPALNTEAFF | TGTGCCAGCAGCCCCCCCGCGTTGAACACTGAAGCTTTCTTT
NA | TRBJ2-7 | TRBD2 | TRBV2 | CASSGTSGRAPRSYEQYF | TGTGCCAGCAGTGGGACTAGCGGGAGGGCCCCTCGCTCCTACGAGCAGTACTTC
NA | TRBJ2-3 | NA | TRBV11-2 | CASSLGGGLLTDTQYF | TGTGCCAGCAGCTTAGGGGGGGGGCTTCTCACAGATACGCAGTATTTT
NA | TRBJ2-3 | NA | TRBV4-2 | CASSQGSDYTQYF | TGTGCCAGCAGCCAAGGTTCAGACTATACGCAGTATTTT
once | TRBJ2-2 | TRBD2 | TRBV2 | CASLQREVGTGELFF | TGTGCCAGCCTCCAGCGGGAGGTAGGAACCGGGGAGCTGTTTTTT
few | TRBJ2-1 | TRBD2 | TRBV7-9 | CASSPRGASYNEQFF | TGTGCCAGCAGCCCGCGGGGGGCTTCCTACAATGAGCAGTTCTTC
once | TRBJ2-7 | TRBD1 | TRBV4-1 | CASSHVTGGGEQYF | TGCGCCAGCAGCCATGTCACAGGGGGCGGCGAGCAGTACTTC
NA | TRBJ1-2 | TRBD1 | TRBV19 | CASRVTGMDGYTF | TGTGCCAGTAGGGTGACAGGGATGGATGGCTACACCTTC
NA | TRBJ2-5 | TRBD1 | TRBV5-1 | CASSSTGGVDTRYF | TGCGCCAGCAGCTCGACAGGGGGCGTTGATACTCGGTACTTC
few | TRBJ2-7 | NA | TRBV2 | CASSSSYEQYF | TGTGCCAGCAGTTCGAGCTACGAGCAGTACTTC
NA | TRBJ2-7 | TRBD1 | TRBV27 | CASSMYGTASYEQYF | TGTGCCAGCAGTATGTACGGGACAGCCTCCTACGAGCAGTACTTC
few | TRBJ2-7 | TRBD1 | TRBV5-5 | CASSPDRGYEQYF | TGTGCCAGCAGCCCAGACAGGGGCTACGAGCAGTACTTC
NA | TRBJ1-6 | TRBD1 | TRBV7-6 | CASSPTPGQGPSSYNSPLHF | TGTGCCAGCAGTCCGACCCCGGGACAGGGGCCCAGCTCCTATAATTCACCCCTCCACTTT
NA | TRBJ2-3 | TRBD1 | TRBV3-1/TRBV3-2 | CASSLRRGQGPDTQYF | TGTGCCAGCAGCCTTAGAAGGGGACAGGGTCCAGATACGCAGTATTTT
NA | TRBJ2-7 | NA | TRBV19 | CASSIAGDGGYEQYF | TGTGCCAGTAGTATAGCGGGGGACGGTGGTTACGAGCAGTACTTC
NA | TRBJ2-6 | NA | TRBV18 | CASSRGTSGANVLTF | TGTGCCAGCTCGCGGGGGACATCTGGGGCCAACGTCCTGACTTTC
few | TRBJ1-6 | TRBD1 | TRBV16 | CASSQSGDRVNSPLHF | TGTGCCAGCAGCCAATCGGGGGACAGGGTGAATTCACCCCTCCACTTT
few | TRBJ1-5 | NA | TRBV11-3 | CASSKDLEAQHF | TGTGCCAGCAGCAAGGATCTAGAGGCCCAGCATTTT
few | TRBJ1-2 | TRBD1 | TRBV6-5 | CASSFKQGVHGYTF | TGTGCCAGCAGCTTCAAACAGGGGGTCCACGGCTACACCTTC
NA | TRBJ2-5 | NA | TRBV12-5 | CASGLAGGPGTQYF | TGTGCTAGTGGTTTAGCCGGGGGGCCTGGGACCCAGTACTTC
NA | TRBJ2-1 | NA | TRBV27 | CASSFRQGPSVALNEQFF | TGTGCCAGCAGTTTTCGGCAGGGGCCGTCGGTGGCGCTCAATGAGCAGTTCTTC
NA | TRBJ1-4 | TRBD1 | TRBV18 | CASSPRALDRGRGRTTTNEKLFF | TGTGCCAGCTCACCACGAGCCCTGGACAGGGGGCGCGGAAGAACAACGACTAATGAAAAACTGTTTTTT
medium-sized | TRBJ2-2 | NA | TRBV7-7 | CASSSSLSTGELFF | TGTGCTAGCAGCTCCTCCCTCTCCACCGGGGAGCTGTTTTTT
NA | TRBJ2-1 | TRBD1 | TRBV6-6 | CASSDLRTGPYNEQFF | TGTGCCAGCAGCGACCTTAGGACAGGGCCATACAATGAGCAGTTCTTC
NA | TRBJ2-2 | TRBD1 | TRBV5-1 | CASSLEGTENGELFF | TGCGCCAGCAGCTTGGAGGGGACAGAAAACGGGGAGCTGTTTTTT
NA | TRBJ2-3 | TRBD1 | TRBV7-3 | CASSFTGADTQYF | TGTGCCAGCAGCTTTACAGGGGCAGATACGCAGTATTTT
once | TRBJ1-6 | NA | TRBV6-5 | CASSPGVRESPLHF | TGTGCCAGCAGCCCGGGCGTACGGGAATCACCCCTCCACTTT
NA | TRBJ1-2 | TRBD1 | TRBV11-3 | CASSLDRGRGYTF | TGTGCCAGCAGCCTCGACAGGGGCCGTGGCTACACCTTC
NA | TRBJ2-7 | TRBD1 | TRBV27 | CASSHRDRYRDEQYF | TGTGCCAGCAGTCACCGGGACAGGTATAGGGACGAGCAGTACTTC
NA | TRBJ2-7 | TRBD2 | TRBV29-1 | CSGGSGGNEQYF | TGCAGCGGGGGATCGGGAGGGAACGAGCAGTACTTC
few | TRBJ2-7 | TRBD1 | TRBV13 | CASSLFQGVAYEQYF | TGTGCCAGCAGCTTATTCCAGGGGGTGGCCTACGAGCAGTACTTC
NA | TRBJ1-2 | NA | TRBV7-3 | CASSLTGKNNYGYTF | TGTGCCAGCAGCCTAACCGGGAAGAATAACTATGGCTACACCTTC
NA | TRBJ1-2 | NA | TRBV3-1/TRBV3-2 | CASSPRGGSYGYTF | TGTGCCAGCAGCCCCCGTGGAGGGAGTTATGGCTACACCTTC
NA | TRBJ2-2 | NA | TRBV11-3 | CASSQSGTNTGELFF | TGTGCCAGCAGTCAGTCCGGGACAAACACCGGGGAGCTGTTTTTT
NA | TRBJ2-5 | TRBD1 | TRBV7-2 | CASIPSTRGRMETQYF | TGTGCCAGCATCCCAAGCACCAGGGGGCGTATGGAGACCCAGTACTTC
many | TRBJ2-3 | NA | TRBV5-1 | CASSLEAGKSTDTQYF | TGCGCCAGCAGCTTGGAAGCGGGCAAAAGCACAGATACGCAGTATTTT
NA | TRBJ2-7 | TRBD1 | TRBV5-1 | CASSLGGTGGSYEQYF | TGCGCCAGCAGCCTAGGGGGGACAGGGGGATCCTACGAGCAGTACTTC
NA | TRBJ1-1 | NA | TRBV5-1 | CASSLEGADTEAFF | TGCGCCAGCAGCTTGGAAGGGGCCGACACTGAAGCTTTCTTT
NA | TRBJ1-5 | NA | TRBV6-2/TRBV6-3 | CASSSEGRPQHF | TGTGCCAGCAGTTCCGAAGGGAGGCCCCAGCATTTT
once | TRBJ2-4 | NA | TRBV7-2 | CASSPPGGLIQYF | TGTGCCAGCAGCCCGCCCGGAGGGCTCATTCAGTACTTC
many | TRBJ2-1 | NA | TRBV6-5 | CASAILEEYNEQFF | TGTGCCAGCGCCATACTAGAGGAATACAATGAGCAGTTCTTC